This T cell receptor (beta chain) appears in the sequencing data of a study of T-cell reconstitution after alpha-beta-depleted transplantation in children. Study conclusions and caveats: At day 60, the high TCRbeta diversity found in some patients originated from recipient T cells and thymic progenitors that had survived.

It was with unique molecular identifiers that the TCRbeta library was prepared. TCRdb reprocessed the PCR reads via MiXCR and lists one record per CDR3 protein. The data show hundreds of thousands of distinct CDR3 sequences, roughly a tenth seen once. This clonotype occurred many times. Its antigen remains unknown. Germline loops: CDR1 SGHRS, CDR2 YFSETQ. There are 13 residues in the CDR3. Trimming took 0 bases from V and 9 from J, leaving 11 bases between them. The specimen comprised PBMCs, sampled before TCRalphabeta/CD19-depleted stem cell transplant. The TCR was taken from a boy under two years old with acute myeloid leukemia, due to receive a stem cell transplant. The chain combines TRBV5-1 with TRBJ2-3, with D perhaps matching TRBD1 (5 bases). CDR3: CASSLGGAGTQYF. CDR3 in DNA: TGCGCCAGCAGCTTGGGAGGCGCAGGGACGCAGTATTTT.